The clone carrying this T cell receptor (beta chain) ranks as medium-sized. The sample comes from a study of blood T cell repertoires in COVID-19. The CDR3 totals 14 residues. Germline V CDR1 and CDR2: PRHDT, FYEKMQ (reference sequence). With 5 bases removed from V and 3 bases from J, the gap between germline ends came to 13 bases. The repertoire was sequenced with immunoSEQ multiplex PCR; TCRdb's copy has only in-frame clones and lacks some. The sample shows some 200,000 clones, more than 70% of them seen only once. The chain links TRBV13 to TRBJ1-1, with D possibly TRBD1 on 5 matching bases. The sample comprised peripheral blood. The source is a man aged 35 to 55 with active or convalescent COVID-19. CDR3 sequence: CASSLWGPDTEAFF. DNA for the CDR3: TGTGCCAGCAGCCTCTGGGGCCCTGACACTGAAGCTTTCTTT.